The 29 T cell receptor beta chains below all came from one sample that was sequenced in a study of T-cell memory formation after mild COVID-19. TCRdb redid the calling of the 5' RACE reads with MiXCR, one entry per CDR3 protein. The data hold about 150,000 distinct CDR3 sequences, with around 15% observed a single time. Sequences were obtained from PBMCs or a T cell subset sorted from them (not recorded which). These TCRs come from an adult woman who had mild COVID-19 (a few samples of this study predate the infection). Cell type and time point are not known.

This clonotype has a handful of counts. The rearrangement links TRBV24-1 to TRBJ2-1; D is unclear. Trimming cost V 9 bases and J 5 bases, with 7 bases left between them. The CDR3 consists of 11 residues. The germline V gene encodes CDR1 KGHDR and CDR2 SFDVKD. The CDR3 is CATASNNEQFF. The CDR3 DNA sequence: TGTGCCACCGCAAGTAACAATGAGCAGTTCTTC.

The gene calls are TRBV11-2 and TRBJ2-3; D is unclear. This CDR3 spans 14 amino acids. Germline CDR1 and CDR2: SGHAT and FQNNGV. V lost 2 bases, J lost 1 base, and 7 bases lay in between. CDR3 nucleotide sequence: TGTGCCAGCAGCTTATTTGGAGGCACAGATACGCAGTATTTT. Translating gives CASSLFGGTDTQYF.

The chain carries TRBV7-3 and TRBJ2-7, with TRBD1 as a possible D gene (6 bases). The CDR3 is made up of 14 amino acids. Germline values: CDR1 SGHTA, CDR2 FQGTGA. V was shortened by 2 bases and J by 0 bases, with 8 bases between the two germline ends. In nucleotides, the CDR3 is TGTGCCAGCAGCTTACACAGGGACTCCTACGAGCAGTACTTC. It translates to CASSLHRDSYEQYF. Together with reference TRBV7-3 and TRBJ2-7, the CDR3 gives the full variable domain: GAGVSQTPSNKVTEKGKYVELRCDPISGHTALYWYRQSLGQGPEFLIYFQGTGAADDSGLPNDRFFAVRPEGSVSTLKIQRTERGDSAVYLCASSLHRDSYEQYFGPGTRLTVT.

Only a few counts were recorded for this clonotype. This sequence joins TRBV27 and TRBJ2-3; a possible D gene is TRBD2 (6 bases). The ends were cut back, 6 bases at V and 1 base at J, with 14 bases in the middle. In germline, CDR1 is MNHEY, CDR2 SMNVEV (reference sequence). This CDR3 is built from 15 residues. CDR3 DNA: TGTGCCAGCAGATCACCGGGACTGGGCACAGATACGCAGTATTTT. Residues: CASRSPGLGTDTQYF.

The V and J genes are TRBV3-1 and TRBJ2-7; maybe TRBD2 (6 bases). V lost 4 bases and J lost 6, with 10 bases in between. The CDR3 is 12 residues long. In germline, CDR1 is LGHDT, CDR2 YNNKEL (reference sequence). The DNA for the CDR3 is TGTGCCAGCAGCCGCGGGACCGGCGAGCAGTACTTC. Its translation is CASSRGTGEQYF.

The CDR3, as DNA: TGTGCCAGCAGTTACTCGGGACAGGGGTTCTACGAGCAGTACTTC. Translated, it gives CASSYSGQGFYEQYF. This chain joins TRBV6-5 and TRBJ2-7; 10 positions match TRBD1. CDR1 and CDR2 (germline): MNHEY, SVGAGI. The CDR3 spans 15 residues. The trim removed 0 bases at V and 3 bases at J, leaving 2 bases unmatched.

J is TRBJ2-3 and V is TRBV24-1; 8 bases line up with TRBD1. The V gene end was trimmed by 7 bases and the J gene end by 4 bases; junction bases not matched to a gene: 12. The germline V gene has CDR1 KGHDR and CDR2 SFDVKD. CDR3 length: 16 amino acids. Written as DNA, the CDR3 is TGTGCCACCAGCGATGGGAACAGGGGGTCTGCAGATACGCAGTATTTT. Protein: CATSDGNRGSADTQYF.

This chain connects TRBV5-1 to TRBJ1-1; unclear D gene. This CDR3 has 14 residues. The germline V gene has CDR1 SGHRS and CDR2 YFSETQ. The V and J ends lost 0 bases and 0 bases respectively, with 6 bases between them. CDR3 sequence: CASSLAFVNTEAFF. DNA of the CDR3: TGCGCCAGCAGCTTGGCGTTTGTGAACACTGAAGCTTTCTTT. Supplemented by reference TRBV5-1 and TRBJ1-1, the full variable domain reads KAGVTQTPRYLIKTRGQQVTLSCSPISGHRSVSWYQQTPGQGLQFLFEYFSETQRNKGNFPGRFSGRQFSNSRSEMNVSTLELGDSALYLCASSLAFVNTEAFFGQGTRLTVV.

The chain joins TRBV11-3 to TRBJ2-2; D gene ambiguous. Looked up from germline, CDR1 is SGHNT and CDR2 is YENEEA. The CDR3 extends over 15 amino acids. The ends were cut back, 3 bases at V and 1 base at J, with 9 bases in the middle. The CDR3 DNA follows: TGTGCCAGCAGCTTCCCGTCTAGGAACACCGGGGAGCTGTTTTTT. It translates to CASSFPSRNTGELFF.

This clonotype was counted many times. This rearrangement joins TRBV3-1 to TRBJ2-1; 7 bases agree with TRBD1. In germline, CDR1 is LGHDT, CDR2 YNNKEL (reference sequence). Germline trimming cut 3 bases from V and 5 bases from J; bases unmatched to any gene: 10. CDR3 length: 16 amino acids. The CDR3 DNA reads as TGTGCCAGCAGCCACCGCCCCGGGACAGCGAACAATGAGCAGTTCTTC. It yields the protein CASSHRPGTANNEQFF.

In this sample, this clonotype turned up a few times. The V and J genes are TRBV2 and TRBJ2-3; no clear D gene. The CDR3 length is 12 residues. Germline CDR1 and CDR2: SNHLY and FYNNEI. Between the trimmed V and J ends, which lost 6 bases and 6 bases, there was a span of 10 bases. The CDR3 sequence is CASRLYSDTQYF. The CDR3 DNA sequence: TGTGCCAGCAGACTGTACTCCGATACGCAGTATTTT.

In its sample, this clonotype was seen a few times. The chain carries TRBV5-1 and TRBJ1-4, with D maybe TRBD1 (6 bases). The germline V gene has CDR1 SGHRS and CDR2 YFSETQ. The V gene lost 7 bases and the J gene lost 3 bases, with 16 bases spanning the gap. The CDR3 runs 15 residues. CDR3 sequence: CASGTGSSANEKLFF. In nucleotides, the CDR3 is TGCGCCAGCGGCACAGGGAGTTCAGCTAATGAAAAACTGTTTTTT.

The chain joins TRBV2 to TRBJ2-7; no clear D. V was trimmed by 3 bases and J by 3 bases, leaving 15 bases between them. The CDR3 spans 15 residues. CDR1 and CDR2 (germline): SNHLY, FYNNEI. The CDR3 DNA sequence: TGTGCCAGCAGTGAGTTGGTGTCAGGAATCTACGAGCAGTACTTC. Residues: CASSELVSGIYEQYF.

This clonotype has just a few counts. For the CDR3, the DNA is TGCGCCAGCAGCCAAGCCGGGACCCGATCCTTCTATGAGCAGTTCTTC. Its translation: CASSQAGTRSFYEQFF. V gene TRBV4-1 combines with J gene TRBJ2-1; D is perhaps TRBD1 or TRBD2 (5 bases each). V dropped 1 base and J dropped 8 bases, with 18 bases sitting between them. The CDR3 totals 16 residues. The germline V gene has CDR1 MGHRA and CDR2 YSYEKL.

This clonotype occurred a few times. The CDR3: CASSYSKVSYNSPLHF. CDR3 coding DNA: TGTGCCAGCAGTTACTCGAAAGTCTCCTATAATTCACCCCTCCACTTT. The chain links TRBV6-5 to TRBJ1-6; unclear D gene. Germline V gene sequence: CDR1 MNHEY, CDR2 SVGAGI. The CDR3 extends over 16 amino acids. V gave up 0 bases and J gave up 0 bases, with 6 bases separating them.

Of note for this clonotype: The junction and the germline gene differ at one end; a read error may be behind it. The DNA of the CDR3 is TGTGCTAGCAGCTTCCTAGCGGGAGGGAACACCGGGGAGCTGTTTTTT. Translated, it gives CASSFLAGGNTGELFF. The gene calls are TRBV7-7 and TRBJ2-2; 11 nucleotides line up with TRBD2. There are 16 residues in the CDR3. CDR1 and CDR2 from the germline V gene are SSHAT and FNYEAQ (reference sequence).

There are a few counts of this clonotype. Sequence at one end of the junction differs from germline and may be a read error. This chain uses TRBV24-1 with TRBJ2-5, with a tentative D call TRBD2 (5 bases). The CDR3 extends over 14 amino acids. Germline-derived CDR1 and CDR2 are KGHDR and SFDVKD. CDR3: CATSDLLRRSRRSF. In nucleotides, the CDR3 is TGTGCCACCAGTGATTTGCTCCGGAGGTCCCGACGAAGCTTC.

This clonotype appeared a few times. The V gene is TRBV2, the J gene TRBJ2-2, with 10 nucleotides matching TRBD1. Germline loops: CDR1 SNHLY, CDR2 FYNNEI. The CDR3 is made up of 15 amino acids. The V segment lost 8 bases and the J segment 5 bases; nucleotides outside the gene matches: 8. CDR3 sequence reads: CASLYGTGVTGELFF. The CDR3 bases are TGTGCCAGCCTTTACGGGACAGGGGTTACCGGGGAGCTGTTTTTT.

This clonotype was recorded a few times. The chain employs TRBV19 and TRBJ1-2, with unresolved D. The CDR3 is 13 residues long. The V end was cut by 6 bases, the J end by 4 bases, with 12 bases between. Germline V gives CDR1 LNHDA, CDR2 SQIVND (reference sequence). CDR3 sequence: CASSRLRPYGYTF. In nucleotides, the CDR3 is TGTGCCAGTAGCCGGTTAAGGCCCTATGGCTACACCTTC.

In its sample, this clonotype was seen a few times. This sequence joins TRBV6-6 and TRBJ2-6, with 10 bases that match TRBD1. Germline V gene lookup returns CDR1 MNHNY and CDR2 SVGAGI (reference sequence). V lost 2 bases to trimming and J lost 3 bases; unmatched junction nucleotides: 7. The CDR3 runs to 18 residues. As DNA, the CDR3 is TGTGCCAGCAGTTACGCGACAGGGGGCGCGAGTGGGGCCAACGTCCTGACTTTC. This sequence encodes CASSYATGGASGANVLTF.

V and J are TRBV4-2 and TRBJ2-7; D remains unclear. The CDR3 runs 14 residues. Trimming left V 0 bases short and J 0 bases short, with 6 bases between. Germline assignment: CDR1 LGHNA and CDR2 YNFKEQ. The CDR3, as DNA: TGTGCCAGCAGCCAAGATCCTCGCTCCTACGAGCAGTACTTC. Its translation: CASSQDPRSYEQYF.

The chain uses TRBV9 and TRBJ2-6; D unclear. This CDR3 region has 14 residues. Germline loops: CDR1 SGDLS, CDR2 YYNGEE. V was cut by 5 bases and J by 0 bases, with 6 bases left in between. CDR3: CASSQSSGANVLTF. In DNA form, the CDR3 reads TGTGCCAGCAGTCAAAGCTCTGGGGCCAACGTCCTGACTTTC.

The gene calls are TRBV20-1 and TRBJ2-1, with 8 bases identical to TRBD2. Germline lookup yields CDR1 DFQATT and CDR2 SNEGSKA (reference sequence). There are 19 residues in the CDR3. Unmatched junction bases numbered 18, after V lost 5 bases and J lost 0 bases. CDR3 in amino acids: CSAPSRGGSGGYSYNEQFF. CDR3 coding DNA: TGCAGTGCTCCGTCGCGCGGGGGCAGCGGGGGCTACTCCTACAATGAGCAGTTCTTC.

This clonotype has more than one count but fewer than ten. For the CDR3, the DNA is TGTGCCACCAGCAGAGATCCACAGCAGCCCCAGCATTTT. Amino acids: CATSRDPQQPQHF. This chain joins TRBV15 and TRBJ1-5; D ambiguous. The CDR3 consists of 13 residues. Germline assignment: CDR1 LNHNV and CDR2 YYDKDF (reference sequence). Trimming stripped 0 bases from V and 7 bases from J, with 7 bases between.

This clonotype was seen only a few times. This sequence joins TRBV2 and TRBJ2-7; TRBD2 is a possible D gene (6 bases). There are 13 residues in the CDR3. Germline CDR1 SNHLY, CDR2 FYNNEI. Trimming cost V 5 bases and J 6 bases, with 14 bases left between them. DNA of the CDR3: TGTGCCAGCAGTACGGGACTCCTCTCCGAGCAGTACTTC. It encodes CASSTGLLSEQYF.

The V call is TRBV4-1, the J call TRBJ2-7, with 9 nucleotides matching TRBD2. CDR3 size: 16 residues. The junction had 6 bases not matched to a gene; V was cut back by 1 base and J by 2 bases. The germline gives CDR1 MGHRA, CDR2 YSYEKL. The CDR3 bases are TGCGCCAGCAGCCAAGGCCCTAGCGGGAATCCCTACGAGCAGTACTTC. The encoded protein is CASSQGPSGNPYEQYF.

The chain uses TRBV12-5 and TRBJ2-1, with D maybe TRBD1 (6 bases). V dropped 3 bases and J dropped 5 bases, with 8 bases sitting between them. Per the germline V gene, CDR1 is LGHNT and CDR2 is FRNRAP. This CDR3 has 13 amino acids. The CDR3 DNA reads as TGTGCTAGTGGTTTCACAGGGAACAATGAGCAGTTCTTC. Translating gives CASGFTGNNEQFF.

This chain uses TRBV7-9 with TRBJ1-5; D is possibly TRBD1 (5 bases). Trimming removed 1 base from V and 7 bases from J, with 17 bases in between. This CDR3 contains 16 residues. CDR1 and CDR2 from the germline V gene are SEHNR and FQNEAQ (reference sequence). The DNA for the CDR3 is TGTGCCAGCAGCTTAGTTTTGGGAGGGGACGGCCAGCCCCAGCATTTT. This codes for CASSLVLGGDGQPQHF.

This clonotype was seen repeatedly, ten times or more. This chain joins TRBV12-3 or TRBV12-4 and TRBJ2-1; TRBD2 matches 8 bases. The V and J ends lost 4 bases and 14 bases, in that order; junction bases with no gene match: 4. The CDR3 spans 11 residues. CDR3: CASSSGGGKFF. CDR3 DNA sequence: TGTGCCAGCAGTTCCGGGGGGGGGAAGTTCTTC.